The sequence of this TCR beta chain was determined in a study of T cell repertoires in aging, cancer and after chemotherapy. Study in general: The full dataset contained 8.5 million to 10 million TCR reads.

TCR beta rearrangements were amplified from peripheral blood genomic DNA. With regard to this clonotype: Its target is not known.

TRB rearrangements spanning V, D and J were amplified using mixed TRB-A/B primers. TCRdb fed the multiplex PCR reads into MiXCR, producing one record per CDR3 protein. The sample contains roughly 4,500 distinct CDR3 sequences, less than 25% of which appear only once. Whole-study results and caveats: Compared with age-matched healthy donors, untreated hematological or solid cancer patients showed higher blood TCR clonality. Thymic emigration or peripheral T cell expansion may be impaired by lymphoid organ infiltration in hematological cancer.

The sample consisted of blood. The receptor comes from a human donor with a blood cancer.

In DNA, the CDR3 is TGTGCCAGCAGCGGGACCTCATACGAGCAGTACTTC. The encoded protein is CASSGTSYEQYF. The chain has TRBV12-3 or TRBV12-4 and TRBJ2-7; D is tentatively TRBD1 or TRBD2 (5 bases each). The CDR3 has 12 amino acids. The V end lost 6 bases, the J end lost 4 bases, and 10 bases lay between the germline ends.